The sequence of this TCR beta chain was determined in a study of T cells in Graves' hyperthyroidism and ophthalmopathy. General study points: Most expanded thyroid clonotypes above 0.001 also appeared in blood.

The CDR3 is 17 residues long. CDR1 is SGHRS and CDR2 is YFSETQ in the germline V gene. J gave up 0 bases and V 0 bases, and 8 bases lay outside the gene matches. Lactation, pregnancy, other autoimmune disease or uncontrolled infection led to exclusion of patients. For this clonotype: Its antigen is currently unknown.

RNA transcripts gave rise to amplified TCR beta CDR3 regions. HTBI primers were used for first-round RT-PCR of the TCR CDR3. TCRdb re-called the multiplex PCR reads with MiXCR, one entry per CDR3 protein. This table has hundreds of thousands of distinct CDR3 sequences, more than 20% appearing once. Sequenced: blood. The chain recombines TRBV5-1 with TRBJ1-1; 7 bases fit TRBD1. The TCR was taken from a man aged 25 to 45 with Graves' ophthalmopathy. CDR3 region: CASSLGKLQGMNTEAFF. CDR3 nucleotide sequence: TGCGCCAGCAGCTTGGGGAAACTACAGGGGATGAACACTGAAGCTTTCTTT.